This is a list of T cell receptor beta chains from one sample in a study of shared clonotypes between healthy human individuals. Clones were read by immunoSEQ multiplex PCR, and TCRdb kept only the in-frame ones, dropping some. The table lists some 2,000,000 clones, almost 96% of them singletons. Sequences were obtained from naive CD4+ T cells sorted from blood. The receptor source for this set is a man between 18 and 29 years old in good health. Each CDR3 is given with its conserved first and last residue. Each record gives: D gene, J gene, clone size, V gene, CDR3 DNA, CDR3 protein. D genes are given only for firm matches. The size of a clone is reported for some rows only, either as once, few or many, or as a class for expanded clones.

. | TRBJ2-3 | . | TRBV25-1 | TGTGCCAGCCGCCGGGACACCTACACAGATACGCAGTATTTT | CASRRDTYTDTQYF
. | TRBJ2-1 | . | TRBV4-3 | TGCGCCAGCAGCCTTTACAGGGACTGGGACTACAATGAGCAGTTCTTC | CASSLYRDWDYNEQFF
. | TRBJ2-1 | once | TRBV6-4 | TGTGCCAGCAGTGACTCTAGACACCACAATGAGCAGTTCTTC | CASSDSRHHNEQFF
TRBD1 | TRBJ1-2 | once | TRBV29-1 | TGCAGCGTTTCTTCGAGTACCGGGACAGCCTATGGCTACACCTTC | CSVSSSTGTAYGYTF
. | TRBJ2-7 | . | TRBV25-1 | TGTGCCAGCTCCCGACAAACCTACGAGCAGTACTTC | CASSRQTYEQYF
. | TRBJ1-2 | . | TRBV19 | TGTGCCAGTAGTATGGGGCGGGTCAGGGACGGCTACACCTTC | CASSMGRVRDGYTF
. | TRBJ1-3 | . | TRBV30 | TGTGCCTTGAATCCCTTCTCTGGAAACACCATATATTTT | CALNPFSGNTIYF
TRBD2 | TRBJ2-1 | . | TRBV19 | TGTGCCAGTAGTGCTCAAGGACTAGGCGTGCAGTTCTTC | CASSAQGLGVQFF
. | TRBJ1-4 | . | TRBV6-1 | TGTGCCGGCCGAAGGGCAACTAATGAAAAACTGTTTTTT | CAGRRATNEKLFF
. | TRBJ2-5 | few | TRBV5-1 | TGCGCCAGCAGCGTCCAAGAGACCCAGTACTTC | CASSVQETQYF
. | TRBJ2-7 | once | TRBV6-1 | TGTGCCAGCAGTGAAGCGGTAAAGGGTTACGAGCAGTACTTC | CASSEAVKGYEQYF
. | TRBJ2-6 | . | TRBV30 | TGTGCCTGGTGCAGGGGCGGGTCTGGGGCCAACGTCCTGACTTTC | CAWCRGGSGANVLTF
. | TRBJ2-1 | . | TRBV5-1 | TGCGCCAGCAGCTTGGGAGACTATAACAATGAGCAGTTCTTC | CASSLGDYNNEQFF
TRBD1 | TRBJ2-3 | . | TRBV5-4 | TGTGCCAGCAGCTTGGGACAGGGTCAGGCAGATACGCAGTATTTT | CASSLGQGQADTQYF
. | TRBJ1-6 | . | TRBV2 | TGTGCCAGCAGTGGGTTAGGGAACCTCTATAATTCACCCCTCCACTTT | CASSGLGNLYNSPLHF
. | TRBJ2-5 | . | TRBV5-1 | TGCGCCAGCAGCCCCCGGACAGTCCAAGAGACCCAGTACTTC | CASSPRTVQETQYF
. | TRBJ2-3 | . | TRBV6-5 | TGTGCCAGCAGAGCGAGGGATGGTACGCAGTATTTT | CASRARDGTQYF
TRBD1 | TRBJ2-7 | once | TRBV19 | TGTGCCAGTAGTCGTGGGGGACAGTCAGCCTCCTACGAGCAGTACTTC | CASSRGGQSASYEQYF
. | TRBJ1-5 | . | TRBV19 | TGTGCCAGTAGTATAGGGCCAGGGAAGAATCAGCCCCAGCATTTT | CASSIGPGKNQPQHF
. | TRBJ1-2 | . | TRBV7-2 | TGTGCCAGCAGCTTAGTCCAGTGGAGTGGCTACACCTTC | CASSLVQWSGYTF
. | TRBJ2-5 | . | TRBV6-5 | TGTGCCACCCGGGGGGCGAGGGAGACCCAGTACTTC | CATRGARETQYF
TRBD2 | TRBJ2-3 | . | TRBV4-3 | TGCGCCAGCAGCCAAGGGGGACTAGCGGGAGCCTCATACGATACGCAGTATTTT | CASSQGGLAGASYDTQYF
. | TRBJ1-6 | once | TRBV19 | TGTGCCAGTAGTATAGCTTCCGGACGGCGCTCCTATAATTCACCCCTCCACTTT | CASSIASGRRSYNSPLHF
. | TRBJ1-4 | . | TRBV18 | TGTGCCAGCTCCTTTAGGGAAAAACTGTTTTTT | CASSFREKLFF
TRBD1 | TRBJ1-1 | . | TRBV7-2 | TGTGCCAGCAGCGGCCAGGGGGCGAGCTCTGAAGCTTTCTTT | CASSGQGASSEAFF
TRBD1 | TRBJ1-4 | . | TRBV19 | TGTGCCAGTAGGCCGGGACAGGGAAATAAGAAACTGTTTTTT | CASRPGQGNKKLFF
. | TRBJ2-1 | . | TRBV6-1 | TGTGCCAGCAGAGCCGGGACCCGCGTTGAGCAGTTCTTC | CASRAGTRVEQFF